A single sample gave rise to the 26 T cell receptor beta chains below, sequenced in a study of beta chain features in type 1 diabetes. Every isolated RNA sample was fully reverse transcribed, so sequencing captured expressed TCRB transcripts. The method was immunoSEQ multiplex PCR; TCRdb's version includes in-frame clones alone and lacks a portion of them. The data hold about 140,000 clones, with 6.5% to 8.5% observed a single time. Sequencing was carried out using central memory CD4+ T cells from blood. Source of these receptors: a woman under 40 in good health.

The chain links TRBV5-1 to TRBJ2-5, with D perhaps matching TRBD2 (6 bases). The germline CDR1 and CDR2 sequences are SGHRS and YFSETQ. The CDR3 sequence is 15 residues long. V lost 2 bases, J lost 3 bases, and 14 bases lay in between. The CDR3 reads CASSLGGSGEETQYF. The CDR3, as DNA: TGCGCCAGCAGCTTAGGAGGGTCAGGTGAAGAGACCCAGTACTTC.

V usage is TRBV11-1 and J usage is TRBJ1-1, with unresolved D. Deletions cut 2 bases from V and 2 bases from J, with 9 bases between. The CDR3 spans 14 residues. Germline V gene lookup returns CDR1 SGHAT and CDR2 FQDESV (reference sequence). In DNA, the CDR3 is TGTGCCAGCAGCTTAAATACAGTTAACACTGAAGCTTTCTTT. Protein product: CASSLNTVNTEAFF.

This clone was recorded at least ten times. The CDR3 DNA reads TGCGCCAGCAGCGGAAATCCCGGGATGGGGGGACTAGCGGGAGGTGAGCAGTTCTTC. Its protein product is CASSGNPGMGGLAGGEQFF. This chain links TRBV4-3 with TRBJ2-1, with 15 bases fitting TRBD2. Per germline, CDR1 LGHNA and CDR2 YSLEER. Trimming took 5 bases from V and 9 from J; bases not matched to a gene: 17. CDR3 length: 19 amino acids.

This clone was seen repeatedly, ten times or more. The chain recombines TRBV5-1 with TRBJ2-1, with 8 bases identical to TRBD2. The CDR3 loop spans 16 amino acids. In germline, CDR1 is SGHRS, CDR2 YFSETQ. Unmatched junction bases numbered 6, after V lost 4 bases and J lost 0 bases. CDR3 coding DNA: TGCGCCAGCAGCCTGGACAGCGGGAGCTCCTACAATGAGCAGTTCTTC. It specifies CASSLDSGSSYNEQFF.

The V gene is TRBV6-6, the J gene TRBJ2-1; TRBD2 matches 10 bases. Germline V CDR1 and CDR2: MNHNY, SVGAGI (reference sequence). The CDR3 runs 13 residues. V gave up 8 bases and J gave up 7 bases; unmatched junction bases: 5. CDR3 DNA: TGTGCCAGCCTCCCGACTAGCGGGAATGAGCAGTTCTTC. The encoded protein is CASLPTSGNEQFF.

The J gene is TRBJ2-1, the V gene TRBV7-2; D not resolved. Germline CDR1 is SGHTA and CDR2 is FQGNSA. This CDR3 is 15 amino acids long. Trimming cost V 5 bases and J 0 bases, with 11 bases left between them. The CDR3: CASSPPILSYNEQFF. Written as DNA, the CDR3 is TGTGCCAGCAGCCCACCAATACTCTCCTACAATGAGCAGTTCTTC. The full variable domain, completed using reference TRBV7-2 and TRBJ2-1, is GAGVSQSPSNKVTEKGKDVELRCDPISGHTALYWYRQSLGQGLEFLIYFQGNSAPDKSGLPSDRFSAERTGGSVSTLTIQRTQQEDSAVYLCASSPPILSYNEQFFGPGTRLTVL.

The chain employs TRBV7-3 and TRBJ2-5; TRBD1 might be the D (5 bases). The germline V gene has CDR1 SGHTA and CDR2 FQGTGA. This CDR3 has 15 residues. V lost 0 bases and J lost 0, with 8 bases in between. CDR3: CASSLTGRYQETQYF. CDR3 coding DNA: TGTGCCAGCAGCTTAACGGGGCGATACCAAGAGACCCAGTACTTC.

This clone was counted at least ten times. The same CDR3 also results from other DNA sequences found in this sample. The chain couples TRBV7-9 to TRBJ2-1; weak D call: TRBD2 (6 bases). Germline V gene sequence: CDR1 SEHNR, CDR2 FQNEAQ (reference sequence). V lost 5 bases and J lost 7, with 12 bases in between. There are 13 residues in the CDR3. The CDR3: CASSLGGGNEQFF. As DNA, the CDR3 is TGTGCCAGCAGCCTCGGGGGTGGGAATGAGCAGTTCTTC.

The genes are TRBV19 and TRBJ2-5; TRBD1 agrees at 10 bases. The CDR3 contains 16 residues. Trimming removed 5 bases from V and 5 bases from J; junction bases left unmatched: 11. CDR1 and CDR2 from the germline V gene are LNHDA and SQIVND (reference sequence). The CDR3 here is CASSSRTGGRFETQYF. In DNA, the CDR3 is TGTGCCAGTAGTTCCCGGACAGGGGGTAGATTTGAGACCCAGTACTTC. The variable domain in full, with the rest retrieved from reference TRBV19 and TRBJ2-5, is DGGITQSPKYLFRKEGQNVTLSCEQNLNHDAMYWYRQDPGQGLRLIYYSQIVNDFQKGDIAEGYSVSREKKESFPLTVTSAQKNPTAFYLCASSSRTGGRFETQYFGPGTRLLVL.

This clone was seen a handful of times. The V and J genes are TRBV5-1 and TRBJ2-5, with D perhaps TRBD1 (5 bases). Germline-derived CDR1 and CDR2 are SGHRS and YFSETQ. The CDR3 is made up of 15 amino acids. With 3 bases removed from V and 3 bases from J, the gap between germline ends came to 15 bases. Here the CDR3 DNA reads TGCGCCAGCAGCTCCTCCCCAGGGTTGGAAGAGACCCAGTACTTC. Translation: CASSSSPGLEETQYF.

The chain combines TRBV7-2 with TRBJ2-1, with 7 bases matching TRBD2. Germline assignment: CDR1 SGHTA and CDR2 FQGNSA. V trimming: 5 bases; J trimming: 6 bases; junction bases outside the gene matches: 10. The CDR3 sequence is 15 residues long. CDR3 in DNA: TGTGCCAGCAGCGCTCTCGCGGGAGTTGGCAATGAGCAGTTCTTC. Translation: CASSALAGVGNEQFF.

This clone was recorded a few times. The chain carries TRBV7-2 and TRBJ1-2; 8 bases fit TRBD1. CDR1 is SGHTA, CDR2 FQGNSA, per germline. V gave up 1 base and J gave up 6 bases; unmatched junction bases: 7. This CDR3 contains 15 residues. The CDR3 here is CASSLDVRGPDGYTF. DNA for the CDR3: TGTGCCAGCAGCTTAGACGTCAGGGGGCCGGATGGCTACACCTTC.

The chain joins TRBV5-1 to TRBJ2-7; the D is unclear. The germline V and J ends were trimmed by 4 bases and 3 bases, with 5 bases remaining between them. Germline CDR1 reads SGHRS; CDR2 reads YFSETQ. This CDR3 is built from 11 residues. The DNA for the CDR3 is TGCGCCAGCAGCGCAGGCTACGAGCAGTACTTC. Translating gives CASSAGYEQYF.

This clone has only a few counts. V is TRBV5-5 and J is TRBJ2-5, with 7 bases fitting TRBD1. Germline V gene lookup returns CDR1 SGHKS and CDR2 YYEKEE (reference sequence). This CDR3 spans 16 amino acids. Germline trimming cut 4 bases from V and 1 base from J; bases unmatched to any gene: 10. The CDR3 protein is CASSRWDRRSQETQYF. DNA of the CDR3: TGTGCCAGCAGCAGATGGGACAGACGATCCCAAGAGACCCAGTACTTC.

The chain joins TRBV5-1 to TRBJ2-1; 10 nucleotides align to TRBD2. J was trimmed by 9 bases and V by 5 bases; bases with no gene match: 11. The CDR3 is 15 residues long. Germline lookup yields CDR1 SGHRS and CDR2 YFSETQ. The CDR3 sequence is CASRSMGTSEGEQFF. The CDR3 DNA reads as TGCGCCAGCAGATCTATGGGGACTAGCGAAGGTGAGCAGTTCTTC.

The CDR3 DNA follows: TGCAGCGTTGAAAGTTCTCGCGGAACCTACGAGCAGTACTTC. Protein: CSVESSRGTYEQYF. This rearrangement joins TRBV29-1 to TRBJ2-7, with no clear D. Between the trimmed V and J ends, which lost 2 bases and 2 bases, there was a span of 13 bases. This CDR3 has 14 residues. Germline-derived CDR1 and CDR2 are SQVTM and ANQGSEA.

This clone was observed a few times. This chain uses TRBV18 with TRBJ2-5; TRBD2 aligns across 7 bases. The CDR3 has 15 amino acids. CDR1 and CDR2 (germline): KGHSH, LQKENI. V lost 2 bases to trimming and J lost 2 bases; unmatched junction nucleotides: 5. Here the CDR3 DNA reads TGTGCCAGCTCACCAGAGGCGGGGGAACAAGAGACCCAGTACTTC. This sequence encodes CASSPEAGEQETQYF.

This clone showed up just a few times. The gene calls are TRBV5-5 and TRBJ2-7; TRBD2 matches at 10 bases. CDR3 length: 14 amino acids. Per germline, CDR1 SGHKS and CDR2 YYEKEE (reference sequence). The J segment lost 2 bases and the V segment lost 5 bases, leaving 4 bases of the junction unmatched. CDR3 loop: CASRPSGRAYEQYF. Written as DNA, the CDR3 is TGTGCCAGCAGACCAAGCGGGAGGGCCTACGAGCAGTACTTC.

The chain joins TRBV5-4 to TRBJ2-1; 7 bases align to TRBD2. V shed 0 bases, J shed 0 bases, and the junction held 3 bases outside the gene matches. Germline lookup yields CDR1 SGHNT and CDR2 YYREEE (reference sequence). The CDR3 is made up of 16 amino acids. As DNA, the CDR3 is TGTGCCAGCAGCTTGGGGGGCGGGAGCTCCTACAATGAGCAGTTCTTC. Residues: CASSLGGGSSYNEQFF.

The rearrangement joins TRBV12-5 to TRBJ1-1; a weak D match, TRBD1 (6 bases). Germline V gene sequence: CDR1 LGHNT, CDR2 FRNRAP. This CDR3 is built from 13 residues. V was pared by 2 bases and J by 6 bases, with 10 bases between. CDR3 in amino acids: CASGLQGRSEAFF. The CDR3 region has the DNA TGTGCTAGTGGTTTGCAGGGGCGTTCTGAAGCTTTCTTT.

The chain recombines TRBV7-6 with TRBJ2-7; tentative D call: TRBD1 (5 bases). Trimming cost V 5 bases and J 3 bases, with 14 bases left between them. The germline V gene encodes CDR1 SGHVS and CDR2 FNYEAQ. The CDR3 loop spans 14 amino acids. The CDR3 nucleotides read TGTGCCAGCAGCCCCACGGCCCAGGGCTACGAGCAGTACTTC. Translating gives CASSPTAQGYEQYF.

V usage is TRBV30 and J usage is TRBJ1-5; D is ambiguous. The V and J ends lost 3 bases and 1 base respectively, with 10 bases between them. Germline assignment: CDR1 GTSNPN and CDR2 SVGIG (reference sequence). The CDR3 has 14 amino acids. CDR3 DNA: TGTGCCTGGAGCCCAACGAGGAGCAATCAGCCCCAGCATTTT. Translating gives CAWSPTRSNQPQHF. Variable domain in full (rest from reference TRBV30 and TRBJ1-5): SQTIHQWPATLVQPVGSPLSLECTVEGTSNPNLYWYRQAAGRGLQLLFYSVGIGQISSEVPQNLSASRPQDRQFILSSKKLLLSDSGFYLCAWSPTRSNQPQHFGDGTRLSIL.

This clone was observed a handful of times. The chain recombines TRBV7-3 with TRBJ2-5; D might be TRBD1 (5 bases). The V gene lost 1 base and the J gene lost 5 bases, with 11 bases spanning the gap. The CDR3 covers 14 residues. Germline CDR1 is SGHTA and CDR2 is FQGTGA. CDR3 bases: TGTGCCAGCAGCTTAAGTGGGGCTGGGGAGACCCAGTACTTC. This gives the protein CASSLSGAGETQYF.

This clone has at least ten counts. This chain joins TRBV6-1 and TRBJ1-5, with a possible D match to TRBD1 (5 bases). V gave up 6 bases and J gave up 3 bases, with 15 bases separating them. Germline V gene sequence: CDR1 MNHNS, CDR2 SASEGT. The CDR3 extends over 15 amino acids. The CDR3 sequence: CASSSQAYDNQPQHF. The CDR3 DNA reads TGTGCCAGCAGCTCACAGGCTTACGACAATCAGCCCCAGCATTTT.

The sample holds a few counts of this clone. The chain carries TRBV28 and TRBJ1-2; 11 positions match TRBD1. CDR3 length: 16 amino acids. V lost 6 bases and J lost 2; bases outside the gene matches: 8. CDR1 MDHEN and CDR2 SYDVKM come from the germline V gene. DNA of the CDR3: TGTGCCAGCAGGTCACCCGGGACAGGGGGAAACTATGGCTACACCTTC. It translates to CASRSPGTGGNYGYTF.

The chain combines TRBV28 with TRBJ1-5, with TRBD1 matching over 8 bases. Germline-derived CDR1 and CDR2 are MDHEN and SYDVKM. The V gene end was trimmed by 4 bases and the J gene end by 0 bases; junction bases not matched to a gene: 5. The CDR3 loop spans 16 amino acids. CDR3 sequence: CASSSHDRGSNQPQHF. CDR3 bases: TGTGCCAGCAGTTCGCATGACAGGGGTAGCAATCAGCCCCAGCATTTT.